Listed below are T cell receptor beta chains from one sample, sequenced in a study of cytomegalovirus exposure and HLA in healthy donors. Using immunoSEQ multiplex PCR, the repertoire was profiled, and TCRdb retains in-frame clones only, with some absent. The data show about 100,000 clones, around 82% seen once. Sequenced input: PBMCs. The receptors shown here come from an older woman in good health and CMV-seronegative. Both conserved end residues are part of each CDR3. A D gene is named only where the DNA matches it firmly. Not all rows give a size; the values are once, few, many and, for expanded clones, a class.

TRBV15	TRBJ1-5	.	TRBD1	TGTGCCACCAGCTCCCGGACAGGGATTCAGCCCCAGCATTTT	CATSSRTGIQPQHF
TRBV28	TRBJ1-1	once	.	TGTGCCAGCAGTTTAGCGGGGATGAACACTGAAGCTTTCTTT	CASSLAGMNTEAFF
TRBV27	TRBJ2-7	.	.	TGTGCCAGCAGTTTTGTTGGAGACGAGCAGTACTTC	CASSFVGDEQYF
TRBV6-1	TRBJ1-4	few	TRBD1	TGTGCCAGCAGTGAACAGGGGGCGTTAGTTTCGGGTGAAAAACTGTTTTTT	CASSEQGALVSGEKLFF
TRBV6-5	TRBJ1-2	.	.	TGTGCCAGCAGGGAACAGGGCGGCTATGGCTACACCTTC	CASREQGGYGYTF
TRBV5-1	TRBJ2-1	.	TRBD2	TGCGCCAGCAGCTTGGGACTAGCGGGGGGCCTTAGCTCCTACAATGAGCAGTTCTTC	CASSLGLAGGLSSYNEQFF
TRBV5-1	TRBJ1-5	.	.	TGCGCCAGCAGCTTGGTAGGGGATCCCGGGCAGCCCCAGCATTTT	CASSLVGDPGQPQHF
TRBV29-1	TRBJ1-2	.	.	TGCAGCGTTGATAACAGGGATTATGGCTACACCTTC	CSVDNRDYGYTF
TRBV5-6	TRBJ2-7	.	.	TGTGCCAGCAGCTTGGACAGGGTGAACGAGCAGTACTTC	CASSLDRVNEQYF
TRBV6-5	TRBJ2-2	few	TRBD1	TGTGCCAGCAGTTACGGACAGGGAGCCGGGGAGCTGTTTTTT	CASSYGQGAGELFF
TRBV2	TRBJ2-2	.	.	TGTGCCAGCAGTGACTGGACAGAAAACACCGGGGAGCTGTTTTTT	CASSDWTENTGELFF
TRBV19	TRBJ1-1	.	.	TGTGCCAGTATTGGGACACTGAACACTGAAGCTTTCTTT	CASIGTLNTEAFF
TRBV5-4	TRBJ2-3	.	TRBD2	TGTGCCAGCAGCTGGACTAGCAGAACAGATACGCAGTATTTT	CASSWTSRTDTQYF